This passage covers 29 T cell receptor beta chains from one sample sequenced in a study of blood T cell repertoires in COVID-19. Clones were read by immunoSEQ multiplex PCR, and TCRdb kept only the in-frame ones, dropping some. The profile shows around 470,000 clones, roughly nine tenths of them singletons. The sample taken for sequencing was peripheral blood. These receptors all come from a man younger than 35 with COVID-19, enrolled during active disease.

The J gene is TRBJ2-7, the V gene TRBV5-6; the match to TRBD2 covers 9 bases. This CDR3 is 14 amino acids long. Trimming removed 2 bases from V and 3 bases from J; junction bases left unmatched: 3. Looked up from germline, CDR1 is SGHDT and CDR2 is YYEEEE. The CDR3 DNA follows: TGTGCCAGCAGCTTTTCAGCGGGAGGCTACGAGCAGTACTTC. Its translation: CASSFSAGGYEQYF.

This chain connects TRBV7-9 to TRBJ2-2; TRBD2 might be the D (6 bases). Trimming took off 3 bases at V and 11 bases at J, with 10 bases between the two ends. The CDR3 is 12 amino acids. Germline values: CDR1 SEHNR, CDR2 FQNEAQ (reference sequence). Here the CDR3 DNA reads TGTGCCAGCAGCTTCGGGACTCTCGAGCTGTTTTTT. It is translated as CASSFGTLELFF.

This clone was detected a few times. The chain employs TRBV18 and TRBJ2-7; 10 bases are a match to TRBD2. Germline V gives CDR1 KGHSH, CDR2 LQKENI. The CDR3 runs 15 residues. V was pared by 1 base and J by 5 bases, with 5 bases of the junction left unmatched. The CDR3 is CASSPLSSGSHEQYF. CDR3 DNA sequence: TGTGCCAGCTCACCACTCTCTAGCGGGAGCCACGAGCAGTACTTC.

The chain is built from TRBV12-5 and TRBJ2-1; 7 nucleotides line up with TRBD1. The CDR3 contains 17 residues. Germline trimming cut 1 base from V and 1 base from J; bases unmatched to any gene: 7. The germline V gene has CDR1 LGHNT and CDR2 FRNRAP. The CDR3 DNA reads TGTGCTAGTGGTTTGGGAGTCAGACAGGGTTCCTACAATGAGCAGTTCTTC. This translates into CASGLGVRQGSYNEQFF.

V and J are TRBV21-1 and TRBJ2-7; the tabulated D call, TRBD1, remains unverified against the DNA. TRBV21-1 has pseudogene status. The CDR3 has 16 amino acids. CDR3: CASSKNPDRGDYEQYF. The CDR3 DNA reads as TGTGCCAGCAGCAAAAATCCGGACAGGGGGGACTACGAGCAGTACTTC.

The CDR3 protein is CASSHRGGKDQPQHF. The CDR3 nucleotides are TGTGCCAGCAGCCATAGGGGGGGTAAGGATCAGCCCCAGCATTTT. The genes are TRBV4-2 and TRBJ1-5, with TRBD1 as a possible D gene (6 bases). Germline V gene lookup returns CDR1 LGHNA and CDR2 YNFKEQ. This CDR3 spans 15 amino acids. Trimming cost V 3 bases and J 5 bases, with 14 bases left between them.

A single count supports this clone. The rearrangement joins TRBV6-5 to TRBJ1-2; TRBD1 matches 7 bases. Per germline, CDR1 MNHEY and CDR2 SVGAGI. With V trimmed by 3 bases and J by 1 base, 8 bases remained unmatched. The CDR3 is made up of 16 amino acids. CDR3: CASSYGAGGGNYGYTF. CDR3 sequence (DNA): TGTGCCAGCAGTTATGGGGCAGGGGGAGGTAACTATGGCTACACCTTC.

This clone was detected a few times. CDR3 in DNA: TGTGCCACCAGTCCGCTGACTGGAAATGAGCAGTTCTTC. Protein sequence: CATSPLTGNEQFF. The chain employs TRBV24-1 and TRBJ2-1; D is uncertain. V was trimmed by 6 bases and J by 7 bases, leaving 12 bases between them. Germline-derived CDR1 and CDR2 are KGHDR and SFDVKD. The CDR3 is made up of 13 amino acids.

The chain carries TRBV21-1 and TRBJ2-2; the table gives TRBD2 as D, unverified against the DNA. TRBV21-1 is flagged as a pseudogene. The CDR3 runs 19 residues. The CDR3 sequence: CASSPTSGGLKENTGELFF. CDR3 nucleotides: TGTGCCAGCAGCCCGACTAGCGGGGGACTGAAAGAGAACACCGGGGAGCTGTTTTTT.

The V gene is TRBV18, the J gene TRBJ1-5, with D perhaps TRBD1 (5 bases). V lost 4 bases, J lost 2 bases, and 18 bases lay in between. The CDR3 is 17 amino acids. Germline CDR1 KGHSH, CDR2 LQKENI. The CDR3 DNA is TGTGCCAGCTCACTGAGGCGTGCGGGAGGGGGCAATCAGCCCCAGCATTTT. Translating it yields CASSLRRAGGGNQPQHF.

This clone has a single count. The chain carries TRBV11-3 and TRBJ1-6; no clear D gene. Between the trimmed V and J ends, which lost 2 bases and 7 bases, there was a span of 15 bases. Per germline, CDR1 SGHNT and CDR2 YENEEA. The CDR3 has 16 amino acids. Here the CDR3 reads CASSLRARRANSPLHF. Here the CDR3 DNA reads TGTGCCAGCAGCTTACGGGCGAGGAGGGCAAATTCACCCCTCCACTTT.

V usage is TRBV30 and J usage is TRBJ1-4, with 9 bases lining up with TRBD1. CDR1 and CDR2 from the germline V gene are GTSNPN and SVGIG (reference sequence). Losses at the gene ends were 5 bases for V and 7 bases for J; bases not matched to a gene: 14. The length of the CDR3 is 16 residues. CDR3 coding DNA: TGTGCCTGGTCCCCCCCGGGACAGGGCCAGTTTGAAAAACTGTTTTTT. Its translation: CAWSPPGQGQFEKLFF.

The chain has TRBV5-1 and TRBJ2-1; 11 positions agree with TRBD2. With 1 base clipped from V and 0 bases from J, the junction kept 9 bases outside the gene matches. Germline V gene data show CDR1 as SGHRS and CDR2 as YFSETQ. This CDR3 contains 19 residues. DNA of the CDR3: TGCGCCAGCAGCTTGCCCGGGACTAGCGGATCAAGCTCCTACAATGAGCAGTTCTTC. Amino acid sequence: CASSLPGTSGSSSYNEQFF.

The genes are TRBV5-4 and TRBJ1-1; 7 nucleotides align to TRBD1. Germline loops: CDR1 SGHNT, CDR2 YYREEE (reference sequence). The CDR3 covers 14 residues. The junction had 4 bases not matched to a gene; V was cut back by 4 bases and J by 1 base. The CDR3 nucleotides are TGTGCCAGCAGCCGGGACAGCAAGAACACTGAAGCTTTCTTT. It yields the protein CASSRDSKNTEAFF.

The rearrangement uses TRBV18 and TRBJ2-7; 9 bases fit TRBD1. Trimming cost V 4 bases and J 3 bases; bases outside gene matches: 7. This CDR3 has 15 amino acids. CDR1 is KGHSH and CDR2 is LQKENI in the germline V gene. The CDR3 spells CASSLNGQGRYEQYF. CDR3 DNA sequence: TGTGCCAGCTCACTTAACGGACAGGGGCGCTACGAGCAGTACTTC.

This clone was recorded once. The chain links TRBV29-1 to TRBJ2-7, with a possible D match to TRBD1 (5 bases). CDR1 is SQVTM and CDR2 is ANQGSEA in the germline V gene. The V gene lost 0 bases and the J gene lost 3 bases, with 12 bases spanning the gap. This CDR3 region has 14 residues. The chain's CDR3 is CSVEERSQGYEQYF. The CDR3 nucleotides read TGCAGCGTTGAAGAACGGAGCCAGGGCTACGAGCAGTACTTC.

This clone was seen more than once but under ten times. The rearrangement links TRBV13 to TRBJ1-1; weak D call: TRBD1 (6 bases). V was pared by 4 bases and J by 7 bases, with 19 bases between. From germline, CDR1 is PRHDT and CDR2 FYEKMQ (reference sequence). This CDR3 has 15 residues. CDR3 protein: CASSSPFEGVSEAFF. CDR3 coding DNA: TGTGCCAGCAGCTCCCCGTTTGAGGGGGTCAGTGAAGCTTTCTTT.

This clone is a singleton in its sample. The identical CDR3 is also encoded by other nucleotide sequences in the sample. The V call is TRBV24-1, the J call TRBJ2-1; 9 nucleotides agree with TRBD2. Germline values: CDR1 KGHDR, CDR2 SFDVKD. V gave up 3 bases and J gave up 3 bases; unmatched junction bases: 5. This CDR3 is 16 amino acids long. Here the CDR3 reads CATSDLTSGSYNEQFF. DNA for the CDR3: TGTGCCACCAGTGATCTGACTAGCGGAAGCTACAATGAGCAGTTCTTC.

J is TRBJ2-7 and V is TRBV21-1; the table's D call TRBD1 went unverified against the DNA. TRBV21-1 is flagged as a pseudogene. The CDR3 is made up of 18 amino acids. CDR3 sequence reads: CASSIKYRRDRASYEQYF. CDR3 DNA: TGTGCCAGCAGCATAAAATATCGCCGGGACAGGGCATCCTACGAGCAGTACTTC.

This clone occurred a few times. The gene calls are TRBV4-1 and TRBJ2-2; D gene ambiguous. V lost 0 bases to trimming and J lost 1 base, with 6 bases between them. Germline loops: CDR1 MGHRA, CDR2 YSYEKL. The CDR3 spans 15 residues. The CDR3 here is CASSQDKRNTGELFF. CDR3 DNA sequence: TGCGCCAGCAGCCAAGATAAGCGGAACACCGGGGAGCTGTTTTTT.

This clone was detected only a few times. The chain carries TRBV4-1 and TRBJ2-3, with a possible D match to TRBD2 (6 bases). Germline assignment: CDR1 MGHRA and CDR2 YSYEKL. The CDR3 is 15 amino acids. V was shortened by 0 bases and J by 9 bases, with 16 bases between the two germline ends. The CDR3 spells CASSQDGGTGLTQYF. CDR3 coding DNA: TGCGCCAGCAGCCAAGACGGGGGTACTGGATTGACGCAGTATTTT.

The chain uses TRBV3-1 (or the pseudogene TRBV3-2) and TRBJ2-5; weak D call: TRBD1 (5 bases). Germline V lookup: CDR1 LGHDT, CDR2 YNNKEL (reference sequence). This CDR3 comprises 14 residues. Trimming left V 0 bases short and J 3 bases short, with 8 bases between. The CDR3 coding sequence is TGTGCCAGCAGCCAAGAGTGGGGCGAAGAGACCCAGTACTTC. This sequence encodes CASSQEWGEETQYF.

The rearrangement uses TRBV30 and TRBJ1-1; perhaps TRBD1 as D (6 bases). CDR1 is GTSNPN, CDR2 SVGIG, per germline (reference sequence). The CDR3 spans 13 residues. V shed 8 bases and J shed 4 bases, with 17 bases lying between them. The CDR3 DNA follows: TGTGCCACTCTGACAGGAGGTGGCACTGAAGCTTTCTTT. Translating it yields CATLTGGGTEAFF.

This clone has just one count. CDR3 residues: CSVAGYAGNTIYF. Written as DNA, the CDR3 is TGCAGCGTTGCAGGTTATGCCGGAAACACCATATATTTT. The chain links TRBV29-1 to TRBJ1-3, with D hard to call. Germline V lookup: CDR1 SQVTM, CDR2 ANQGSEA. This CDR3 spans 13 amino acids. Trimming removed 4 bases from V and 4 bases from J, with 11 bases in between.

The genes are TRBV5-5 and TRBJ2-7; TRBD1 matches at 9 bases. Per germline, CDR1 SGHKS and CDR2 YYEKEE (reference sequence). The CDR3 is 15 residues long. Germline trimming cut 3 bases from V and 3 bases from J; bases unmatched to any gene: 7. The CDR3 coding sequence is TGTGCCAGCAGCTCCCCCGGGACAGGGATCTACGAGCAGTACTTC. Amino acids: CASSSPGTGIYEQYF.

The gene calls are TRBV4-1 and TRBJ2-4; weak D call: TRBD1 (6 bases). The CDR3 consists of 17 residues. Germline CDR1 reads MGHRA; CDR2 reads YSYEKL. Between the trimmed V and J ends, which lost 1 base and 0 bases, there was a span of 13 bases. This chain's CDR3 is CASSQALTGLAKNIQYF. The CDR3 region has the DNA TGCGCCAGCAGCCAAGCCTTGACAGGTTTAGCCAAAAACATTCAGTACTTC.

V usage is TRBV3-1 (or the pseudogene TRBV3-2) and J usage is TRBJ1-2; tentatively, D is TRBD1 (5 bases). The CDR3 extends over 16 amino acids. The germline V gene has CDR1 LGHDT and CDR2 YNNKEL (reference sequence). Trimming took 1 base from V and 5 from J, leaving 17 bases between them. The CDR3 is CASSQALRGVSYGYTF. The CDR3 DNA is TGTGCCAGCAGCCAAGCCCTTCGGGGGGTGTCTTATGGCTACACCTTC.

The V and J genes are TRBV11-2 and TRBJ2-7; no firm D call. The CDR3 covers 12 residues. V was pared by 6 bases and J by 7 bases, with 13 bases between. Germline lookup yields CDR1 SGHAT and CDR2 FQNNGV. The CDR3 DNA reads TGTGCCAGCAGGCATCCGGGTTGGGAGCAGTACTTC. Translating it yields CASRHPGWEQYF.

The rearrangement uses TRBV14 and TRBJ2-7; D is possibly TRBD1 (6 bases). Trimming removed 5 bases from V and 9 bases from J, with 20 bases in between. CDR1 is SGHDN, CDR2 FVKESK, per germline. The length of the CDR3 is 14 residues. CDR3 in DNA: TGTGCCAGCAGCTTAAGTAACAGGGCCTTGGGGCAGTACTTC. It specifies CASSLSNRALGQYF. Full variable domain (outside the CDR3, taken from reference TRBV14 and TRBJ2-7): EAGVTQFPSHSVIEKGQTVTLRCDPISGHDNLYWYRRVMGKEIKFLLHFVKESKQDESGMPNNRFLAERTGGTYSTLKVQPAELEDSGVYFCASSLSNRALGQYFGPGTRLTVT.